The clone carrying this T cell receptor beta chain occurred once. The antigen remains unidentified. One entry per CDR3 protein results from TCRdb running MiXCR on the reads. The sample records some 43,000 distinct CDR3 sequences, 20% to 25% being singletons. The sample belongs to a study of T cell repertoires in cytomegalovirus infection. Study-wide points: Adding up the frequency of public TCR beta families identified people who carried CMV plus the relevant HLA.

Specimen: CD8+ T cells from cultured PBMCs, collected from culture after CMV antigen stimulation. The sequence was obtained from a human donor in good health (CMV status not recorded). Some clones in this sample may be carry-over from other donors' samples.

The CDR3 nucleotides are TGTGCCAGCAGACCCCTCGGGGGAGAGTCCTACGAGCAGTACTTC. Protein product: CASRPLGGESYEQYF. The gene calls are TRBV7-2 and TRBJ2-7; possible D gene TRBD2, 6 bases. The CDR3 runs 15 residues. Looked up from germline, CDR1 is SGHTA and CDR2 is FQGNSA. V lost 6 bases and J lost 1, with 16 bases in between. The whole variable domain, filled in from reference TRBV7-2 and TRBJ2-7, reads GAGVSQSPSNKVTEKGKDVELRCDPISGHTALYWYRQSLGQGLEFLIYFQGNSAPDKSGLPSDRFSAERTGGSVSTLTIQRTQQEDSAVYLCASRPLGGESYEQYFGPGTRLTVT.